The 6 T cell receptor beta chains in this list originate from one sample, sequenced in a study of regulatory T cells in long-lasting Graves disease. TCR beta libraries were built with iRepertoire HTBI primers and Arm-PCR of CDR3 regions. Each CDR3 protein gets one entry after TCRdb re-called the multiplex PCR reads with MiXCR. The sample lists 200,000 to 250,000 distinct CDR3 sequences, roughly 18% occurring once. Time point described: newly diagnosed GD, antithyroid drugs for less than 3 months. RNA from PBMCs was the source of the TCR library. Material: peripheral blood mononuclear cells (PBMCs), obtained at new diagnosis, from a patient treated with antithyroid drugs. The receptors derive from a female donor with Graves disease.

The chain carries TRBV12-3 or TRBV12-4 and TRBJ2-7, with 10 bases matching TRBD2. J was trimmed by 1 base and V by 6 bases; bases with no gene match: 9. The CDR3 is made up of 16 amino acids. CDR3 amino acids: CASRRSAGGLSYEQYF. The CDR3 DNA follows: TGTGCCAGCAGGAGATCAGCGGGGGGGCTTTCCTACGAGCAGTACTTC.

This clonotype occurred many times. This rearrangement joins TRBV18 to TRBJ1-4, with D possibly matching TRBD1 (5 bases). V shed 5 bases and J shed 3 bases, with 16 bases lying between them. CDR1 and CDR2 (germline): KGHSH, LQKENI. This CDR3 contains 16 residues. CDR3 amino acids: CASSSRSREANEKLFF. The DNA of the CDR3 is TGTGCCAGCTCATCCAGAAGCAGGGAGGCTAATGAAAAACTGTTTTTT.

This clonotype showed up just a few times. J is TRBJ1-1 and V is TRBV6-2 or TRBV6-3; the D gene is possibly TRBD1 (6 bases). Germline V gene data show CDR1 as MNHEY and CDR2 as SVGEGT. Trimming cost V 5 bases and J 3 bases, with 13 bases left between them. CDR3 length: 14 amino acids. DNA of the CDR3: TGTGCCAGCAGTAAGCAGGGGTCGGACACTGAAGCTTTCTTT. Its translation is CASSKQGSDTEAFF.

The CDR3 spells CASRQGANPLYEQYF. DNA of the CDR3: TGTGCCAGCAGACAGGGGGCCAACCCTCTGTACGAGCAGTACTTC. This chain connects TRBV2 to TRBJ2-7; 9 nucleotides align to TRBD1. Germline V CDR1 and CDR2: SNHLY, FYNNEI. The ends lost 6 bases at V and 4 bases at J; junction bases unmatched: 10. There are 15 residues in the CDR3.

For the CDR3, the DNA is TGCAGTGCCCAAAAGACGAACACTGAAGCTTTCTTT. This sequence encodes CSAQKTNTEAFF. The genes are TRBV20-1 and TRBJ1-1; D remains ambiguous. Germline V gene sequence: CDR1 DFQATT, CDR2 SNEGSKA (reference sequence). V was pared by 6 bases and J by 1 base, with 9 bases between. The CDR3 is 12 residues long.

In this sample, this clonotype turned up many times. This sequence joins TRBV5-1 and TRBJ1-6; 7 bases line up with TRBD1. Trimming removed 4 bases from V and 7 bases from J; junction bases left unmatched: 5. Germline CDR1 is SGHRS and CDR2 is YFSETQ. There are 14 residues in the CDR3. CDR3 region: CASSPQGGNSPLHF. The DNA of the CDR3 is TGCGCCAGCAGCCCCCAGGGGGGAAATTCACCCCTCCACTTT.